Listed below are T cell receptor beta chains from one sample, sequenced in a study of shared clonotypes between healthy human individuals. Profiled with immunoSEQ multiplex PCR; TCRdb holds only in-frame clones, not every one. The sample consists of some 350,000 clones, around 72% of them appearing once. What was sequenced was memory CD4+ T cells sorted from blood. All receptors derive from a man aged 25-45 years in good health. The CDR3 runs from the conserved cysteine through the conserved F or W. D genes are given only for firm matches. Part of the rows lack a size; the others show once, few, many or a class for expanded clones.

d_call	j_call	clone_size	v_call	cdr3_aa	cdr3_nt
NA	TRBJ2-5	NA	TRBV30	CAWSLTETQYF	TGTGCCTGGAGTTTAACAGAGACCCAGTACTTC
TRBD1	TRBJ2-7	few	TRBV18	CASSPGTGRLLYF	TGTGCCAGCTCACCGGGGACAGGCCGTCTTTTGTACTTC
NA	TRBJ2-7	NA	TRBV10-2	CASSPGTPYEQYF	TGCGCCAGCAGCCCCGGGACCCCCTACGAGCAGTACTTC
TRBD1	TRBJ1-1	NA	TRBV19	CASSIPDRGRSTEAFF	TGTGCCAGTAGTATACCGGACAGGGGGCGATCCACTGAAGCTTTCTTT
NA	TRBJ2-3	once	TRBV6-1	CASSRPAGRGDTQYF	TGTGCCAGCAGCCGTCCGGCAGGGAGAGGAGATACGCAGTATTTT
NA	TRBJ1-2	NA	TRBV4-3	CASSRGDGNYGYTF	TGCGCCAGCAGCCGAGGGGACGGGAACTATGGCTACACCTTC
NA	TRBJ1-1	NA	TRBV18	CASSPGKGTPTTEAFF	TGTGCCAGCTCACCAGGTAAAGGAACCCCGACCACTGAAGCTTTCTTT
NA	TRBJ1-1	NA	TRBV19	CASRYIMNTEAFF	TGTGCCAGTAGGTACATTATGAACACTGAAGCTTTCTTT
TRBD1	TRBJ2-7	NA	TRBV5-5	CASNQGARTGTYEQYF	TGTGCCAGCAACCAGGGGGCCCGGACTGGAACCTACGAGCAGTACTTC
NA	TRBJ2-7	NA	TRBV5-1	CASSRTTQNSYEQYF	TGCGCCAGCAGCCGAACCACGCAGAACTCCTACGAGCAGTACTTC
TRBD1	TRBJ2-1	NA	TRBV29-1	CSSWDGSRDRGDSYNEQFF	TGCAGCTCATGGGATGGGTCTCGGGACAGGGGGGACTCCTACAATGAGCAGTTCTTC
TRBD2	TRBJ2-7	few	TRBV9	CASSHNWASGSLEQYF	TGTGCCAGCAGCCATAACTGGGCTAGCGGGAGTCTCGAGCAGTACTTC
TRBD1	TRBJ1-1	few	TRBV2	CASSGQYNTEAFF	TGTGCCAGTTCGGGACAGTATAACACTGAAGCTTTCTTT
TRBD1	TRBJ2-2	NA	TRBV18	CASSPETGATGELFF	TGTGCCAGCTCACCAGAGACAGGGGCGACCGGGGAGCTGTTTTTT
NA	TRBJ2-3	NA	TRBV11-2	CASSLNSRGTDTQYF	TGTGCCAGCAGCTTAAACTCCAGGGGCACAGATACGCAGTATTTT
NA	TRBJ1-5	NA	TRBV18	CASSPASQVYSNQPQHF	TGTGCCAGCTCACCTGCCTCACAGGTCTATAGCAATCAGCCCCAGCATTTT
TRBD1	TRBJ2-1	NA	TRBV30	CAWSVGGASYNEQFF	TGTGCCTGGAGTGTAGGGGGCGCGTCCTACAATGAGCAGTTCTTC
TRBD2	TRBJ2-1	NA	TRBV9	CASSPTSGVYNEQFF	TGTGCCAGCAGCCCCACTAGCGGGGTCTACAATGAGCAGTTCTTC
TRBD1	TRBJ2-7	NA	TRBV4-1	CASSQVTQGAYEQYF	TGCGCCAGCAGCCAAGTCACCCAGGGGGCCTACGAGCAGTACTTC
NA	TRBJ2-7	NA	TRBV11-3	CASSLGGQVTYEQYF	TGTGCCAGCAGCTTAGGGGGACAAGTAACCTACGAGCAGTACTTC
TRBD2	TRBJ2-3	NA	TRBV27	CASRPQTSGIRTDTQYF	TGTGCCAGCAGGCCTCAGACTAGCGGGATTCGCACAGATACGCAGTATTTT
NA	TRBJ1-5	many	TRBV7-6	CASSLDGYGQPQHF	TGTGCCAGCAGCTTAGATGGGTATGGGCAGCCCCAGCATTTT
NA	TRBJ2-7	NA	TRBV2	CASSESAGMAYEQYF	TGTGCCAGCAGTGAATCTGCCGGGATGGCCTACGAGCAGTACTTC
NA	TRBJ2-3	NA	TRBV19	CASSLLGVGNQPQYF	TGTGCCAGTAGTTTGTTAGGGGTGGGCAATCAGCCCCAGTATTTT
TRBD1	TRBJ1-1	NA	TRBV7-2	CASSLYRGAAIKNTEAFF	TGTGCCAGCAGCTTATACAGGGGGGCAGCGATTAAGAACACTGAAGCTTTCTTT
NA	TRBJ2-6	once	TRBV10-1	CASSESGAGANVLTF	TGCGCCAGCAGTGAGTCGGGCGCTGGGGCCAACGTCCTGACTTTC
NA	TRBJ1-4	NA	TRBV7-2	CASSFQEKLFF	TGTGCCAGCAGCTTCCAGGAAAAACTGTTTTTT
NA	TRBJ1-3	NA	TRBV6-1	CASSLGFSGNTIYF	TGTGCCAGCAGTTTGGGGTTCTCTGGAAACACCATATATTTT
NA	TRBJ2-3	NA	TRBV30	CAWSSAGNTDTQYF	TGTGCCTGGAGCTCTGCCGGTAACACAGATACGCAGTATTTT
NA	TRBJ2-5	NA	TRBV7-8	CASSDGVRGETQYF	TGTGCCAGCAGCGACGGGGTCAGGGGAGAGACCCAGTACTTC
NA	TRBJ2-1	NA	TRBV14	CASSQDVGGIRNEQFF	TGTGCCAGCAGCCAAGACGTCGGCGGGATCAGGAATGAGCAGTTCTTC
NA	TRBJ2-2	once	TRBV5-1	CASSLDPMGTGELFF	TGCGCCAGCAGCTTGGACCCGATGGGGACCGGGGAGCTGTTTTTT
NA	TRBJ2-7	NA	TRBV5-1	CASSSDSYEQYF	TGCGCCAGCAGCTCGGACAGTTACGAGCAGTACTTC
NA	TRBJ1-2	NA	TRBV5-1	CASSPDWGGYTF	TGCGCCAGCAGCCCAGACTGGGGTGGCTACACCTTC
NA	TRBJ1-1	NA	TRBV18	CASSLPGANTEAFF	TGTGCCAGCTCACTTCCAGGGGCGAACACTGAAGCTTTCTTT
TRBD1	TRBJ1-4	NA	TRBV4-3	CASSPGQGGEKLFF	TGCGCCAGCAGCCCAGGACAGGGTGGTGAAAAACTGTTTTTT
NA	TRBJ2-7	NA	TRBV2	CASSEVAGAEQYF	TGTGCCAGCAGTGAAGTTGCAGGGGCCGAGCAGTACTTC
NA	TRBJ1-4	NA	TRBV7-9	CASSLDSALNEKLFF	TGTGCCAGCAGCTTAGACTCAGCCCTTAATGAAAAACTGTTTTTT
TRBD1	TRBJ2-7	NA	TRBV15	CATSRDPGQGSGEQYF	TGTGCCACCAGCAGAGATCCGGGACAGGGGTCGGGGGAGCAGTACTTC